Presented here are 24 T cell receptor beta chains from one specimen sequenced in a study of T cell repertoires in cytomegalovirus infection. TCRdb reanalysed the reads using MiXCR and keeps one entry per CDR3 protein. The sample carries about 920,000 distinct CDR3 sequences, around 32% recorded once. Their specific antigens are unknown. Sequenced here: cultured CD8+ T cells from PBMCs, sampled from culture after CMV antigen stimulation. Source of these receptors: a human donor in good health (CMV status not recorded). Some clones in this sample may be carry-over from other donors' samples.

This clonotype was counted many times. The genes are TRBV5-4 and TRBJ2-1; the D is unclear. Trimming removed 2 bases at V and 3 bases at J, with 9 bases between. Germline CDR1 is SGHNT and CDR2 is YYREEE (reference sequence). The CDR3 loop spans 14 amino acids. The CDR3 here is CASSFGRSYNEQFF. In DNA form, the CDR3 reads TGTGCCAGCAGCTTCGGGCGGAGCTACAATGAGCAGTTCTTC.

The chain joins TRBV5-4 to TRBJ2-1, with 8 bases aligning to TRBD2. This CDR3 contains 15 residues. V lost 1 base, J lost 3 bases, and 3 bases stayed unmatched. Germline V CDR1 and CDR2: SGHNT, YYREEE (reference sequence). The chain's CDR3 is CASSLPRGVYNEQFF. The CDR3 DNA sequence: TGTGCCAGCAGCTTGCCGCGGGGGGTCTACAATGAGCAGTTCTTC.

This clonotype was picked up a small number of times. CDR3 DNA sequence: TGTGCCAGCAGCAGGGTTGACACTGAAGCTTTCTTT. Translation: CASSRVDTEAFF. The gene calls are TRBV7-9 and TRBJ1-1, with D uncertain. Trimming removed 5 bases at V and 3 bases at J, with 7 bases between. Germline CDR1 and CDR2: SEHNR and FQNEAQ (reference sequence). The CDR3 consists of 12 residues.

In this sample, this clonotype turned up a few times. The rearrangement joins TRBV6-5 to TRBJ2-1, with a weak D call TRBD1 (5 bases). In germline, CDR1 is MNHEY, CDR2 SVGAGI. V was shortened by 0 bases and J by 7 bases, with 13 bases between the two germline ends. CDR3 size: 15 residues. CDR3 coding DNA: TGTGCCAGCAGTTACTCGCAGGGAATGTGGAATGAGCAGTTCTTC. This encodes CASSYSQGMWNEQFF.

The chain recombines TRBV13 with TRBJ1-3, with unresolved D. V gave up 0 bases and J gave up 0 bases, with 3 bases separating them. CDR3 length equals 14 residues. Germline assignment: CDR1 PRHDT and CDR2 FYEKMQ (reference sequence). CDR3 protein: CASSLGHSGNTIYF. The DNA for the CDR3 is TGTGCCAGCAGCTTAGGCCACTCTGGAAACACCATATATTTT.

The chain is built from TRBV7-9 and TRBJ2-1, with D possibly being TRBD1 (6 bases). Between the trimmed V and J ends, which lost 3 bases and 11 bases, there was a span of 17 bases. The CDR3 extends over 14 amino acids. Germline CDR1 reads SEHNR; CDR2 reads FQNEAQ (reference sequence). The CDR3 loop is CASSFPTTGYKQFF. CDR3 nucleotide sequence: TGTGCCAGCAGCTTTCCTACTACAGGGTATAAGCAGTTCTTC.

The chain is built from TRBV7-2 and TRBJ2-3; D not certain. CDR3 length equals 13 residues. Germline assignment: CDR1 SGHTA and CDR2 FQGNSA. The V gene lost 4 bases and the J gene lost 2 bases, with 7 bases spanning the gap. The DNA for the CDR3 is TGTGCCAGCAGCTGGCCCCCCACAGATACGCAGTATTTT. It translates to CASSWPPTDTQYF.

The rearrangement joins TRBV5-6 to TRBJ2-1; perhaps TRBD1 as D (5 bases). The CDR3 is 15 residues long. Trimming removed 4 bases at V and 0 bases at J, with 11 bases between. Germline V gene lookup returns CDR1 SGHDT and CDR2 YYEEEE. In DNA form, the CDR3 reads TGTGCCAGCAGCATCGGACACGGCTCCTACAATGAGCAGTTCTTC. It encodes CASSIGHGSYNEQFF.

The chain links TRBV4-3 to TRBJ2-1; possibly TRBD1 or TRBD2 for D (5 bases each). Germline CDR1 and CDR2: LGHNA and YSLEER. V dropped 4 bases and J dropped 7 bases, with 20 bases sitting between them. The CDR3 totals 16 residues. CDR3 DNA: TGCGCCAGCAGCCCCAGGGAGACTCTTCCGGGGAATGAGCAGTTCTTC. It encodes CASSPRETLPGNEQFF.

This clonotype was recorded at least ten times. The chain carries TRBV11-3 and TRBJ2-6; 12 nucleotides match TRBD1. Germline CDR1 is SGHNT and CDR2 is YENEEA. V gave up 5 bases and J gave up 2 bases; unmatched junction bases: 4. The CDR3 is made up of 17 amino acids. In DNA, the CDR3 is TGTGCCAGCAGCCCAGGGACAGGGGGCGCTGGGGCCAACGTCCTGACTTTC. Its translation is CASSPGTGGAGANVLTF.

In its sample, this clonotype was seen many times. This rearrangement joins TRBV2 to TRBJ2-1; 10 bases align to TRBD2. Germline V CDR1 and CDR2: SNHLY, FYNNEI. There are 15 residues in the CDR3. The V segment lost 2 bases and the J segment 7 bases; nucleotides outside the gene matches: 5. CDR3: CASSEQTSGANEQFF. The CDR3 nucleotides are TGTGCCAGCAGTGAACAAACTAGCGGGGCGAATGAGCAGTTCTTC.

This clonotype came up a few times. This rearrangement joins TRBV4-1 to TRBJ2-2; 9 bases are a match to TRBD1. The CDR3 loop spans 17 amino acids. Trimming removed 4 bases from V and 6 bases from J; junction bases left unmatched: 12. In germline, CDR1 is MGHRA, CDR2 YSYEKL. As DNA, the CDR3 is TGCGCCAGCAGCCCTACCCCGGGACAGGGATTCGCCGGGGAGCTGTTTTTT. The encoded protein is CASSPTPGQGFAGELFF.

V and J are TRBV15 and TRBJ2-6; 7 positions agree with TRBD1. The CDR3 spans 16 residues. V shed 4 bases and J 3 bases; nucleotides not matched to a gene: 6. CDR1 LNHNV and CDR2 YYDKDF come from the germline V gene (reference sequence). CDR3 in DNA: TGTGCCACCAGCAAATCAGGGGGTGATGGGGCCAACGTCCTGACTTTC. Amino acids: CATSKSGGDGANVLTF. Full variable domain (remainder filled in from reference TRBV15 and TRBJ2-6): DAMVIQNPRYQVTQFGKPVTLSCSQTLNHNVMYWYQQKSSQAPKLLFHYYDKDFNNEADTPDNFQSRRPNTSFCFLDIRSPGLGDTAMYLCATSKSGGDGANVLTFGAGSRLTVL.

J is TRBJ2-2 and V is TRBV7-4, with 7 nucleotides matching TRBD1. Germline values: CDR1 SGHVT, CDR2 SQSDAQ. The CDR3 is 20 residues long. V was clipped by 7 bases and J by 3 bases; unmatched bases: 23. Here the CDR3 reads CASNHAVRGGEIDDTGELFF. CDR3 DNA sequence: TGTGCCAGCAACCATGCGGTCCGAGGGGGCGAGATCGATGACACCGGGGAGCTGTTTTTT. Filled out from reference TRBV7-4 and TRBJ2-2, the complete variable domain reads GAGVSQSPRYKVAKRGRDVALRCDSISGHVTLYWYRQTLGQGSEVLTYSQSDAQRDKSGRPSGRFSAERPERSVSTLKIQRTEQGDSAVYLCASNHAVRGGEIDDTGELFFGEGSRLTVL.

CDR3 bases: TGTGCCACCAGTGCCCCTGGGACAGCCTATGGCTACACCTTC. Protein sequence: CATSAPGTAYGYTF. This chain links TRBV24-1 with TRBJ1-2; 7 bases are a match to TRBD1. This CDR3 is 14 amino acids long. The ends lost 5 bases at V and 4 bases at J; junction bases unmatched: 6. Germline V gives CDR1 KGHDR, CDR2 SFDVKD.

Notes on this clonotype: A much bigger clone sits one base away, suggesting this may be a read error. This chain connects TRBV7-8 to TRBJ2-1; D perhaps matches TRBD2 (6 bases). This CDR3 is built from 15 residues. Germline CDR1 and CDR2: SGHVS and FQNEAQ. As DNA, the CDR3 is TGTACCAGCAGCCACCCGGGACTCCCGCCCAATGAGCAGTTCTTC. Amino acid sequence: CTSSHPGLPPNEQFF.

The table lists this clonotype with many counts. The chain links TRBV7-6 to TRBJ2-2; D perhaps matches TRBD1 (5 bases). With 1 base removed from V and 0 bases from J, the gap between germline ends came to 6 bases. Germline loops: CDR1 SGHVS, CDR2 FNYEAQ. The CDR3 loop spans 15 amino acids. CDR3 nucleotide sequence: TGTGCCAGCAGCTTAGACAGGACGAACACCGGGGAGCTGTTTTTT. Protein product: CASSLDRTNTGELFF.

This clonotype appeared a few times. This chain connects TRBV4-1 to TRBJ1-4; D gene ambiguous. The CDR3 length is 16 residues. V lost 0 bases and J lost 7, with 15 bases in between. Germline CDR1 MGHRA, CDR2 YSYEKL. The CDR3: CASSQDPGPPGEKLFF. The CDR3 DNA is TGCGCCAGCAGCCAAGATCCGGGTCCTCCGGGTGAAAAACTGTTTTTT.

The genes are TRBV6-1 and TRBJ1-2, with TRBD1 matching 8 bases. From germline, CDR1 is MNHNS and CDR2 SASEGT. This CDR3 is 13 amino acids long. V lost 6 bases and J lost 6; bases outside the gene matches: 6. The CDR3 DNA sequence: TGTGCCAGCAGGGCGGACAGGGCGGATGGCTACACCTTC. Translation gives CASRADRADGYTF.

As regards this clonotype: Relative to the germline gene, one junction end is altered; a read error may explain this. The gene calls are TRBV5-3 and TRBJ2-1; D may be TRBD1 or TRBD2 (5 bases each). TRBV5-3 is an open reading frame, and its role is uncertain. The CDR3 extends over 11 amino acids. CDR3 loop: CASSLGDRQFF. CDR3 nucleotide sequence: TGTGCCAGCAGCTTGGGGGACCGCCAGTTCTTC.

The chain has TRBV6-2 or TRBV6-3 and TRBJ2-7; D remains unclear. V dropped 7 bases and J dropped 6 bases, with 10 bases sitting between them. Germline V gene data show CDR1 as MNHEY and CDR2 as SVGEGT. The length of the CDR3 is 11 residues. CDR3 loop: CASTSSREQYF. For the CDR3, the DNA is TGTGCCAGCACCTCATCCCGCGAGCAGTACTTC.

V gene TRBV27 combines with J gene TRBJ1-2; D uncertain. Germline V lookup: CDR1 MNHEY, CDR2 SMNVEV (reference sequence). The CDR3 is made up of 13 amino acids. Trimming removed 3 bases at V and 6 bases at J, with 11 bases between. The DNA of the CDR3 is TGTGCCAGCAGTTTTTTGGGGTTCCATGGCTACACCTTC. Translation gives CASSFLGFHGYTF.

The chain uses TRBV27 and TRBJ1-2, with D possibly matching TRBD1 (5 bases). The CDR3 runs 13 residues. The V and J ends lost 3 bases and 3 bases respectively, with 8 bases between them. Germline V CDR1 and CDR2: MNHEY, SMNVEV (reference sequence). The chain's CDR3 is CASSFGAHYGYTF. The CDR3 DNA is TGTGCCAGCAGTTTCGGGGCCCACTATGGCTACACCTTC.

The chain joins TRBV7-9 to TRBJ2-3; D uncertain. V was trimmed by 6 bases and J by 10 bases, leaving 23 bases between them. The CDR3 is made up of 15 amino acids. Germline CDR1 is SEHNR and CDR2 is FQNEAQ (reference sequence). Here the CDR3 reads CASSPHTVSPIAQYF. The CDR3 DNA sequence: TGTGCCAGCAGTCCCCACACGGTTTCGCCCATCGCGCAGTATTTT.